The clone carrying this T cell receptor beta chain was counted only a few times. Its antigen is currently unknown. A read error may produce the germline difference seen at one junction end. This sample was included in a study of T cells in Graves' hyperthyroidism and ophthalmopathy. Whole-study results and caveats: Most thyroid clonotypes expanded above 0.001 appeared in blood too. Ophthalmopathy, which appeared later, was predicted by the model a median about 6.8 months before onset. Through a model of 13 V-J features, ophthalmopathy was separated from stable hyperthyroidism.

Amplification of TCR beta CDR3 regions was performed using RNA transcripts as template. Initially, a first-round RT-PCR of the TCR CDR3 employed the HTBI primer set. TCRdb called the multiplex PCR reads again in MiXCR, with one record for every CDR3 protein. The sample carries about 740,000 distinct CDR3 sequences, around 15% recorded once. Per the germline V gene, CDR1 is SGHTS and CDR2 is YDEGEE. This CDR3 region has 17 residues. Sequencing was performed on blood. This TCR came from a woman aged 18-30 years with Graves' hyperthyroidism. The V and J genes are TRBV5-8 and TRBJ1-5; a possible D gene is TRBD1 (6 bases). The CDR3 coding sequence is TGTGCCAGCAGCTTGGGACGGCAGGGGTCTAGCAATCGGCCCCAGCATTTT. Its protein is CASSLGRQGSSNRPQHF.